Below, one T cell receptor (beta chain) is given with its context. This clonotype was counted ten times or more. No antigen is known for it. The sample holds no much larger clone one base away, and base qualities are not on file. This entry comes from a study of response to subunit inactivated influenza vaccine (dated by TCRdb to the late 2010s). Regarding the complete study: Deep quantitative T cell receptor repertoire profiling was used in the study to track responses to a trivalent subunit inactivated influenza vaccine.

General conclusions and limits of the study: The authors proposed that each seasonal influenza vaccination may bring in only a limited number of new T cells.

CDR1 MNHEY and CDR2 SVGEGT were looked up in the germline V gene. Trimming removed 3 bases from V and 4 bases from J, leaving 28 bases between the germline ends. Its CDR3 holds 20 amino acids, cysteine through phenylalanine. Just CDR3 DNA is preserved here, 60 bases in frame from base 1. Preparation of the library involved RT-PCR. Sequencer: Illumina HiSeq 2500. The public sequencing data were trimmed at Q25 with fastp and processed into clonotypes with MiXCR by TCRdb, which kept only in-frame beta chains. Duplicate CDR3 protein sequences are folded into a single record with the most common DNA and genes. This sample is represented by about 520,000 distinct CDR3 sequences; approximately 7.2% of them were singletons. The ten top clones hold over 10% of the sample.

Sequenced material: PBMCs from blood, taken around 2 years after vaccination. This sequence was found in a man between 50 and 75 years old who received an inactivated influenza vaccine. Donor details come from another sample of the same person, matched by shared clones. This receptor chain uses TRBV6-2 or TRBV6-3 and TRBJ1-3; no D gene call is confident. The CDR3 is CASSYEWSLLSKTEGNTIYF. In nucleotide form, the sequence is TGTGCCAGCAGTTATGAGTGGAGCTTGCTATCCAAGACCGAAGGAAACACCATATATTTT.